This T cell receptor (beta chain) emerged from a study of T cell repertoires in cytomegalovirus infection. The wider study: Signatures in public TCR beta sequences pointed to both CMV infection and matching HLA type.

This clonotype was picked up many times. The antigen remains unidentified. Losses at the gene ends were 5 bases for V and 4 bases for J; bases not matched to a gene: 15. The germline CDR1 and CDR2 sequences are MDHEN and SYDVKM. This CDR3 contains 18 residues. Study findings and constraints: HLA-C-restricted CMV clonotypes gave the most frequent clonotype in two of eight donors. Accumulated public TCR beta family frequency recognized individuals carrying CMV together with the relevant HLA.

In TCRdb, the reads were re-called with MiXCR into one record per CDR3 protein. The sample lists under 600,000 distinct CDR3 sequences, about 15% seen once, with approximately 24% in the top ten. This chain links TRBV28 with TRBJ2-7; 12 positions match TRBD2. Sequencing was performed on CD8+ T cells from PBMCs. The TCR comes from a human donor in good health (CMV status not recorded). Some clones in this sample may be carry-over from other donors' samples. In nucleotides, the CDR3 is TGTGCCAGCAGTACGACTAGCGGGAGAGCCGTACGTACGTACGAGCAGTACTTC. It encodes CASSTTSGRAVRTYEQYF.